The present entry profiles one TCR beta chain with its context. The data stem from a study of blood T cell repertoires in COVID-19. Across the study: Samples taken during acute and convalescent COVID-19 were collected in the United States, Italy and Spain. Nucleic acid was either cDNA or gDNA, and it came from T cells, B-cell-depleted T cells, or PBMCs.

The repertoire was sequenced with immunoSEQ multiplex PCR; TCRdb's copy has only in-frame clones and lacks some. The sample includes around 150,000 clones, roughly 87% of them seen just once. The CDR3 loop spans 16 amino acids. V dropped 4 bases and J dropped 8; count of bases not matched to a gene: 14. The germline V gene encodes CDR1 SGHDT and CDR2 YYEEEE. The rearrangement links TRBV5-6 to TRBJ1-2; 10 bases map to TRBD1. Input material: peripheral blood. The sequence was obtained from an older woman with active or convalescent COVID-19. The CDR3 DNA follows: TGTGCCAGCAGCCTAGGCAAACCGGGACAGGGGTCCGGCTACACCTTC. It encodes CASSLGKPGQGSGYTF.